Included here is one TCR beta chain sequence, with context. The target antigen is unknown. This specimen comes from a study of shared clonotypes between healthy human individuals. Looking at the study overall: For every donor, three CD4 naive, three CD4 memory, two CD8 naive and one CD8 memory plates were used.

Terminally differentiated effector memory CD45RA+ cells were excluded by CCR7 positive selection of CD45RO-negative cells. Genomic DNA per cell subset filled all wells of several immunoSEQ plates. Original processing notes: In the immunoSEQ data, sequences were junction-only and lacked quality scores, so filtering differed. Method: immunoSEQ multiplex PCR; TCRdb's copy keeps in-frame clones and lacks some. V, J and clone size derive from that table, while D and trimming were established from the DNA sequence. Among over 2 million clones listed, approximately 94% were seen once. Study-wide results and caveats: Clonotypes shared by all four sorted-subset donors had higher generation probabilities than non-shared clonotypes.

The length of the CDR3 is 12 residues. CDR1 and CDR2 (germline): MNHNY, SVGAGI (reference sequence). V was cut by 11 bases and J by 0 bases, with 11 bases left in between. Specimen: naive CD8+ T cells sorted from blood. The origin of this receptor is a man aged 18-30 years in good health. The chain couples TRBV6-6 to TRBJ2-7; D gene unclear. The CDR3 reads CACRSSSYEQYF. In DNA, the CDR3 is TGTGCCTGCCGGTCAAGCTCCTACGAGCAGTACTTC.